What follows are 21 T cell receptor beta chains derived from one specimen sequenced in a study of response to subunit inactivated influenza vaccine. TCRdb reprocessed the RT-PCR reads via MiXCR and lists one record per CDR3 protein. Here the sample spans hundreds of thousands of distinct CDR3 sequences, about 7.6% being singletons. The sample was PBMCs from blood, taken approximately 25 months after vaccination. The receptors shown here come from a man aged 45 to 70 who received an inactivated influenza vaccine.

This clonotype was found a few times. The CDR3 loop reads CASSLAQDLYEQYF. Written as DNA, the CDR3 is TGTGCCAGCAGCTTGGCACAGGACCTCTACGAGCAGTACTTC. The V and J genes are TRBV5-4 and TRBJ2-7; the D gene is possibly TRBD1 (5 bases). CDR3 length: 14 amino acids. Trimming left V 0 bases short and J 3 bases short, with 10 bases between. Germline CDR1 and CDR2: SGHNT and YYREEE (reference sequence).

In this sample, this clonotype turned up a few times. The chain links TRBV30 to TRBJ1-1; D ambiguous. The CDR3 spans 12 residues. V was shortened by 5 bases and J by 1 base, with 8 bases between the two germline ends. Germline V gives CDR1 GTSNPN, CDR2 SVGIG (reference sequence). The DNA of the CDR3 is TGTGCCTGGGGACGAAGGAACACTGAAGCTTTCTTT. Residues: CAWGRRNTEAFF.

This clonotype was detected only a few times. The J gene is TRBJ2-1, the V gene TRBV27, with TRBD2 matching over 8 bases. After removal of 11 bases from V and 9 bases from J, the junction contained 30 bases not matched to a gene. CDR3 size: 19 residues. Germline V CDR1 and CDR2: MNHEY, SMNVEV (reference sequence). CDR3 residues: CAWSIGRQVNWREECEQFF. CDR3 nucleotides: TGTGCCTGGAGTATAGGGAGACAGGTGAATTGGCGGGAGGAATGTGAGCAGTTCTTC.

The genes are TRBV7-2 and TRBJ2-7; D unresolved. There are 15 residues in the CDR3. Germline V gives CDR1 SGHTA, CDR2 FQGNSA. The germline V and J ends were trimmed by 1 base and 1 base, with 11 bases remaining between them. As DNA, the CDR3 is TGTGCCAGCAGCTTAGATCGGATTACATCCTACGAGCAGTACTTC. Translating gives CASSLDRITSYEQYF.

This clonotype has only a few counts. The V call is TRBV7-9, the J call TRBJ2-1, with D perhaps given as TRBD1 or TRBD2 (5 bases each). This CDR3 comprises 14 residues. The germline CDR1 and CDR2 sequences are SEHNR and FQNEAQ (reference sequence). V dropped 2 bases and J dropped 8 bases, with 13 bases sitting between them. CDR3 bases: TGTGCCAGCAGCTTATCGAGAGGGGAAGATGAGCAGTTCTTC. Protein: CASSLSRGEDEQFF.

The gene calls are TRBV5-6 and TRBJ2-5, with 7 bases identical to TRBD1. Per germline, CDR1 SGHDT and CDR2 YYEEEE. Trimming took 4 bases from V and 1 from J; bases not matched to a gene: 4. The CDR3 sequence is 14 residues long. In DNA, the CDR3 is TGTGCCAGCAGCGCGAGGGGGCTCCAAGAGACCCAGTACTTC. Amino acids: CASSARGLQETQYF.

CDR3 in DNA: TGTGCCAGCAATCAGAACAGGCTAGGCGAGACCCAGTACTTC. It translates to CASNQNRLGETQYF. The gene calls are TRBV6-2 or TRBV6-3 and TRBJ2-5; D perhaps matches TRBD1 (5 bases). Trimming shortened V by 7 bases and J by 5 bases, and 17 bases separated the two germline ends. The CDR3 has 14 amino acids. Germline-derived CDR1 and CDR2 are MNHEY and SVGEGT.

The chain combines TRBV4-3 with TRBJ1-6; the D is unclear. Germline V lookup: CDR1 LGHNA, CDR2 YSLEER. The CDR3 runs 14 residues. Trimming removed 1 base from V and 7 bases from J, with 8 bases in between. The DNA for the CDR3 is TGCGCCAGCAGCCAAGCTATCGAAAATTCACCCCTCCACTTT. It codes for CASSQAIENSPLHF.

Notes on this clonotype: One junction end does not reproduce the germline sequence, and a read error may be involved. The V gene is TRBV4-3, the J gene TRBJ2-1; D gene uncertain. Looked up from germline, CDR1 is LGHNA and CDR2 is YSLEER. This CDR3 is 14 amino acids long. The CDR3 nucleotides are TGCGCCAGCAGCCAAGGAACGAACTACAATAAGCAGTTCTTC. Protein: CASSQGTNYNKQFF.

This clonotype came up a few times. The chain couples TRBV20-1 to TRBJ2-5; D ambiguous. V lost 6 bases, J lost 2 bases, and 13 bases lay in between. Looked up from germline, CDR1 is DFQATT and CDR2 is SNEGSKA (reference sequence). CDR3 size: 13 residues. The CDR3 nucleotides are TGCAGTGCAAAACAACAACCTCAAGAGACCCAGTACTTC. Protein: CSAKQQPQETQYF.

This clonotype came up a few times. The rearrangement links TRBV7-6 to TRBJ2-3; TRBD1 is a possible D gene (5 bases). The germline CDR1 and CDR2 sequences are SGHVS and FNYEAQ. The germline V and J ends were trimmed by 2 bases and 6 bases, with 15 bases remaining between them. CDR3 length: 15 residues. CDR3 residues: CASSLSAGLKDTQYF. DNA for the CDR3: TGTGCCAGCAGCTTATCGGCAGGGCTTAAGGATACGCAGTATTTT.

This clonotype was seen ten or more times. The chain recombines TRBV7-3 with TRBJ1-2; 8 positions agree with TRBD1. The CDR3 is 14 residues long. V lost 6 bases and J lost 8; bases outside the gene matches: 11. Germline assignment: CDR1 SGHTA and CDR2 FQGTGA. The CDR3 reads CASSSGSGTGGYTF. The CDR3 DNA reads TGTGCCAGCAGTTCTGGGAGCGGGACAGGCGGCTACACCTTC.

This clonotype came up many times. This sequence joins TRBV4-3 and TRBJ2-2; possible D gene TRBD2, 6 bases. Germline CDR1 reads LGHNA; CDR2 reads YSLEER. The CDR3 is 12 residues long. V was shortened by 3 bases and J by 7 bases, with 6 bases between the two germline ends. The CDR3 region has the DNA TGCGCCAGCAGCCAGGGAGGCGGGGAGCTGTTTTTT. It codes for CASSQGGGELFF.

This clonotype was counted a few times. The genes are TRBV4-2 and TRBJ2-7; D remains ambiguous. CDR1 is LGHNA, CDR2 YNFKEQ, per germline. The CDR3 covers 15 residues. Trimming took off 0 bases at V and 6 bases at J, with 15 bases between the two ends. CDR3: CASSQDLTFKGEQYF. CDR3 DNA: TGTGCCAGCAGCCAAGATCTGACCTTCAAGGGCGAGCAGTACTTC.

This clonotype showed up many times. This sequence joins TRBV5-1 and TRBJ1-2; 9 nucleotides agree with TRBD1. V gave up 0 bases and J gave up 6 bases; unmatched junction bases: 9. Germline CDR1 is SGHRS and CDR2 is YFSETQ. CDR3 length: 16 amino acids. CDR3 sequence (DNA): TGCGCCAGCAGCTTGGCACAGGGGGCAACAGCCCATGGCTACACCTTC. It encodes CASSLAQGATAHGYTF.

This clonotype occurred a few times. This rearrangement joins TRBV12-3 or TRBV12-4 to TRBJ1-1; the match to TRBD1 covers 7 bases. The CDR3 runs to 14 residues. Unmatched junction bases numbered 10, after V lost 5 bases and J lost 7 bases. CDR3 sequence: CASSTHRGNGEAFF. The CDR3 nucleotides are TGTGCCAGCAGTACCCACAGGGGTAACGGTGAAGCTTTCTTT.

The chain joins TRBV19 to TRBJ2-1; D is unresolved. From germline, CDR1 is LNHDA and CDR2 SQIVND (reference sequence). The CDR3 covers 15 residues. Trimming cost V 3 bases and J 4 bases, with 13 bases left between them. CDR3 amino acids: CASSISTGQYNEQFF. As DNA, the CDR3 is TGTGCCAGTAGTATTTCCACGGGCCAGTACAATGAGCAGTTCTTC.

This clonotype was seen repeatedly, ten times or more. This chain connects TRBV10-3 to TRBJ1-5; TRBD1 might be the D (5 bases). The CDR3 has 16 amino acids. V dropped 3 bases and J dropped 0 bases, with 12 bases sitting between them. CDR1 and CDR2 from the germline V gene are ENHRY and SYGVKD. This CDR3 reads CAISDGGTDSNQPQHF. In nucleotides, the CDR3 is TGTGCCATCAGTGACGGTGGGACCGATAGCAATCAGCCCCAGCATTTT.

This chain links TRBV12-3 or TRBV12-4 with TRBJ1-5; D is unresolved. The ends were cut back, 6 bases at V and 5 bases at J, with 11 bases in the middle. The CDR3 is made up of 13 amino acids. DNA for the CDR3: TGTGCCAGCAGCAACACGAGGGATCAGCCCCAGCATTTT. It translates to CASSNTRDQPQHF.

A few counts support this clonotype. V and J are TRBV28 and TRBJ1-1; tentative D call: TRBD1 (6 bases). The CDR3 sequence is 17 residues long. Germline loops: CDR1 MDHEN, CDR2 SYDVKM. V was cut by 2 bases and J by 0 bases, with 16 bases left in between. CDR3 protein: CASSLIGRGLMNTEAFF. The CDR3 nucleotides are TGTGCCAGCAGTTTAATAGGCAGGGGTCTCATGAACACTGAAGCTTTCTTT.

This clonotype was found many times. The chain carries TRBV4-2 and TRBJ2-5, with 7 positions matching TRBD1. Germline-derived CDR1 and CDR2 are LGHNA and YNFKEQ. This CDR3 contains 15 residues. After removal of 0 bases from V and 4 bases from J, the junction contained 5 bases not matched to a gene. The CDR3 loop is CASSQETGTGETQYF. CDR3 DNA: TGTGCCAGCAGCCAAGAGACAGGGACGGGAGAGACCCAGTACTTC.